A selection of T cell receptor beta chains follows, all from one sample in a study of shared clonotypes between healthy human individuals. Generated by immunoSEQ multiplex PCR, the TCRdb table keeps only in-frame clones and is missing some. The data show 400,000 to 500,000 clones, 60% to 85% seen once. Sequenced: PBMCs. These TCRs come from a woman aged 40 to 50 in good health. Some clones in this sample may be carry-over from other donors' samples. Both conserved end residues are trimmed from each CDR3.

CDR3	V
ASSKTEALGGTQY	TRBV7-6
ASSPSGRAVGYEQY	TRBV13
SARDRGLHL	TRBV20-1
ASTNGGSADTQY	TRBV6-6
ASSLLGAGGPRNEQF	TRBV11-2
ASSIGRRGAGFLEATGELF	TRBV19
ASSTMGGWDEQF	TRBV7-3
ASSDHGTSGDTQY	TRBV7-3
ASRGTGNYGYT	TRBV5-4
ASSLDGLGTEQY	TRBV5-1
ASSSDRNQPQH	TRBV6-5
ASSDGLAGSSEQY	TRBV2
TSSQVPSDVCGEQY	TRBV1
ASRSSGLYEQY	TRBV11-2
AWSTGQGAYNEQF	TRBV30
AWTKDGREEYEQY	TRBV30
ATSRDEARGHEQF	TRBV15
SAIENTEAF	TRBV20-1
ASRRTDTQETQY	TRBV2
ASSVGNLLNTEAF	TRBV9
ASSWVGGRTGEPIRYGEQY	TRBV28
ASSRGTEPYEQY	TRBV21-1
AWIPRQETQY	TRBV30
AWSGGGGSQH	TRBV30
ASNERTDLTDTQY	TRBV6-1
ASSVTGGTEAF	TRBV6-4
ASSDSADPFTGELF	TRBV7-2
ASSPGLAYNEQF	TRBV28
ASSGKDRAVDSYEQY	TRBV6-1
ASSHQDRYSNQPQH	TRBV12-1
ASSLAVAGIYEQY	TRBV11-2
ASSSQGDYEQY	TRBV5-5
AWSVGETQY	TRBV30
ASSLLGGSSGNTIY	TRBV28
ASSPHRGLSYEQY	TRBV11-2
ASSWTGGLNEQF	TRBV7-3
ASSLMRQGTDTQY	TRBV7-9
ASSSRTGEWGYT	TRBV5-4
ASSEDSQETQY	TRBV5-1
ASSPVVGGSSVEQY	TRBV7-9
ASSPQRAGELF	TRBV28
ASSYSDTDPTDTQY	TRBV6-5
ASSHPDTQY	TRBV6-1
ASSTRDRGMNTEAF	TRBV19
ASSDGEAGGSDTQY	TRBV6-4
ASSLGQVMDGYT	TRBV5-1
ASNQIAMNTRELF	TRBV2
ASSQGPGASTEAF	TRBV4-2
ASTRGTDTQY	TRBV5-1
ASSSRTSSYTGELF	TRBV9
ASSSERLAGGETQY	TRBV7-9
ASSFADRGFGAF	TRBV28
ASSLRDNSYEQY	TRBV4-1